This TCR beta chain stems from a study of CXCR3-negative and CXCR3-positive naive CD8 T cells. Whole-study results and caveats: Naive CXCR3-positive and CXCR3-negative cells shared TRBV-TRBJ usage; memory cells diverged. TCR strength was inferred from TRB CDR3 properties, while surface CD5 was comparable between naive subsets. Hydrophobicity was higher for TRB CDR3s found in CXCR3-positive naive cells than in CXCR3-negative naive cells.

The authors prepared UMI-labeled TRB cDNA libraries by 5' RACE. TCRdb re-called the 5' RACE reads; every CDR3 protein appears as one record, without DNA. The table for this sample gives some 130,000 distinct CDR3 sequences. To note about this clonotype: The antigen is undetermined.

The specimen sequenced was naive CXCR3- CD8+ T cells from blood. As to subset: CD45RO-CCR7+CD27+CD95- naive CD8+ T cells lacking CXCR3 (TNR3-). This TCR came from a human donor in good health. Some clones in this sample may be carry-over from other donors' samples.

CDR3 in amino acids: CASKTAPYEQYF. The rearrangement joins TRBV28 to TRBJ2-7; checking the TCRdb D call of TRBD1 is not possible without DNA. The CDR3 is made up of 12 amino acids. Per the germline V gene, CDR1 is MDHEN and CDR2 is SYDVKM.